This T cell receptor (beta chain) comes out of a study of blood T cell repertoires in COVID-19. Turning to the study itself: Samples taken during acute and convalescent COVID-19 were collected in the United States, Italy and Spain.

In the original workflow: Amplification of reference gene primers was used by the study to estimate nucleated cell counts. Here immunoSEQ multiplex PCR was the method, and the copy in TCRdb shows in-frame clones only, minus some. D and trimming were read from the DNA, whereas the V and J calls and clone size are those reported in that table. In the table there are approximately 300,000 clones, 90% to 95% of which are singletons. V was clipped by 3 bases and J by 1 base; unmatched bases: 8. Germline-derived CDR1 and CDR2 are SEHNR and FQNEAQ (reference sequence). CDR3 length equals 16 residues. Within the 2 weeks before study entry, each person in the exposed group met a COVID-19 case.

The chain links TRBV7-9 to TRBJ2-5; TRBD1 matches at 7 bases. The sequence came from a woman aged 25 to 45 who had been exposed to COVID-19. Material: PBMCs or T cells enriched from blood (not recorded which). The CDR3 DNA reads as TGTGCCAGCAGCTTTCCCGACAGGGCGGTCCAAGAGACCCAGTACTTC. This codes for CASSFPDRAVQETQYF.